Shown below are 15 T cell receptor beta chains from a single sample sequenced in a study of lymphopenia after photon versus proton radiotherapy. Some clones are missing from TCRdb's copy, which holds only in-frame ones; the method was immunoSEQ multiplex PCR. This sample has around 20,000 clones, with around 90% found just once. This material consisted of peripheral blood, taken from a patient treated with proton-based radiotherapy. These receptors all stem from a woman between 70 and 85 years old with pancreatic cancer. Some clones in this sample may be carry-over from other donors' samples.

CDR3 nucleotide sequence: TGTGCCAGCAGTGAAAGAGCGGACAGCACAGATACGCAGTATTTT. Translating gives CASSERADSTDTQYF. The chain couples TRBV6-1 to TRBJ2-3; perhaps TRBD2 as D (5 bases). Germline V gene data show CDR1 as MNHNS and CDR2 as SASEGT. This CDR3 comprises 15 residues. The germline V and J ends were trimmed by 2 bases and 0 bases, with 9 bases remaining between them.

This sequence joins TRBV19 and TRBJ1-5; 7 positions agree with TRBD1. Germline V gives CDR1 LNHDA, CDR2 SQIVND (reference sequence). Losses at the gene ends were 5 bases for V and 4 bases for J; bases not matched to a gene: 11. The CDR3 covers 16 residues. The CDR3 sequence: CASSGPLGQPNQPQHF. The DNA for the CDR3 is TGTGCCAGTAGTGGCCCCCTGGGACAGCCAAATCAGCCCCAGCATTTT.

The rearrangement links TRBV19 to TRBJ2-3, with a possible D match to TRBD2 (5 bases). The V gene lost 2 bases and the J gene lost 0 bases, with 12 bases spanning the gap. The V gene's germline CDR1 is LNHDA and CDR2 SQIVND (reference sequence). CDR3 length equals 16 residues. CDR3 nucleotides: TGTGCCAGTAGTATAAGCGGAGTTTCTAGCACAGATACGCAGTATTTT. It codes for CASSISGVSSTDTQYF.

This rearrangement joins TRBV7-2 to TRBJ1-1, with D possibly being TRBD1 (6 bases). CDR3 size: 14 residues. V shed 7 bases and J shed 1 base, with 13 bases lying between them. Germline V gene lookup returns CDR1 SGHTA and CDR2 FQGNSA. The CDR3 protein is CASNRGGTNTEAFF. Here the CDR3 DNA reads TGTGCCAGCAACCGGGGGGGCACGAACACTGAAGCTTTCTTT.

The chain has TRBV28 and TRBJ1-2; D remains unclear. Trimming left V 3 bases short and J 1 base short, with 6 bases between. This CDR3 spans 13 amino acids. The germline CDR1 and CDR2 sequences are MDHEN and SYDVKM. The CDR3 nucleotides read TGTGCCAGCAGTTTCGACATTAACTATGGCTACACCTTC. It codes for CASSFDINYGYTF.

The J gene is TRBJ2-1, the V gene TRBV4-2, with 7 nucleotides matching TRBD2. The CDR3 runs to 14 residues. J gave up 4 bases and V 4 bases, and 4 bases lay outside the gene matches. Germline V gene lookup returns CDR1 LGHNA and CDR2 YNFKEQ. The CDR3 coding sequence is TGTGCCAGCAGCCCTAGCGGCTCTTACAATGAGCAGTTCTTC. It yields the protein CASSPSGSYNEQFF.

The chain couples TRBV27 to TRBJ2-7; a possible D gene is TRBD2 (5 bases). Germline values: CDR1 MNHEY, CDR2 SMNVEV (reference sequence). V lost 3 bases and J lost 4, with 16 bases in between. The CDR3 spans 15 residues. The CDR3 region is CASSLRVRQGYEQYF. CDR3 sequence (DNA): TGTGCCAGCAGTTTGAGGGTTCGGCAAGGGTACGAGCAGTACTTC.

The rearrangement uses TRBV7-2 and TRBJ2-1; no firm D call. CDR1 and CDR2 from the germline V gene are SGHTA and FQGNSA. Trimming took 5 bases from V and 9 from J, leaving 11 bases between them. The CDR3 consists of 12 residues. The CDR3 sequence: CASSPLRREQFF. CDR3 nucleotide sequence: TGTGCCAGCAGCCCCCTAAGACGTGAGCAGTTCTTC.

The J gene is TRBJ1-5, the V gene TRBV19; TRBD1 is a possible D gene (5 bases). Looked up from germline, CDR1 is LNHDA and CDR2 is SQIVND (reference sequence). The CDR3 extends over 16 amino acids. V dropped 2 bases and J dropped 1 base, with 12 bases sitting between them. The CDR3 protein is CASSILIGASNQPQHF. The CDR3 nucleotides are TGTGCCAGTAGTATACTGATCGGGGCCAGCAATCAGCCCCAGCATTTT.

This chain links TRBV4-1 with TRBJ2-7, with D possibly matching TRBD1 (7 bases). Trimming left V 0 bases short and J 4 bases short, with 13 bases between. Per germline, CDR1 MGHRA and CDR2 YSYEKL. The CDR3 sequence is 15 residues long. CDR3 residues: CASSQDWQGGYEQYF. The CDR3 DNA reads TGCGCCAGCAGCCAAGATTGGCAGGGGGGATACGAGCAGTACTTC.

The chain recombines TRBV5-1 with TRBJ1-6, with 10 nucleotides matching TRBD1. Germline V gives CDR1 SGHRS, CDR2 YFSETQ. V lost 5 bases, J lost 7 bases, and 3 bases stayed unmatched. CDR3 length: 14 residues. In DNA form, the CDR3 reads TGCGCCAGCAGACCGGGACAGGGGAATTCACCCCTCCACTTT. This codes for CASRPGQGNSPLHF.

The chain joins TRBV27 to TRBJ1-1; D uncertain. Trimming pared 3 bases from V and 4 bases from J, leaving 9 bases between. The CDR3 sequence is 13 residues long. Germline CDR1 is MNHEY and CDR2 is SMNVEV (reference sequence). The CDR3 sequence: CASSFYEGTEAFF. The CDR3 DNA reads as TGTGCCAGCAGTTTCTATGAAGGCACTGAAGCTTTCTTT.

CDR3 DNA sequence: TGCGCCAGCAGCTTGGAGCCCACCGGGGAGCTGTTTTTT. Translated: CASSLEPTGELFF. This chain uses TRBV5-1 with TRBJ2-2; no clear D gene. This CDR3 contains 13 residues. Germline assignment: CDR1 SGHRS and CDR2 YFSETQ. Trimming removed 0 bases at V and 4 bases at J, with 4 bases between.

In DNA form, the CDR3 reads TGTGCCAGTAGTGGACAGCATGGAAACACCATATATTTT. Translating gives CASSGQHGNTIYF. The V gene is TRBV19, the J gene TRBJ1-3; possibly TRBD1 for D (6 bases). This CDR3 comprises 13 residues. Germline V gene data show CDR1 as LNHDA and CDR2 as SQIVND (reference sequence). V gave up 5 bases and J gave up 3 bases, with 8 bases separating them.

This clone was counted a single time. For the CDR3, the DNA is TGCGCCAGCAGCTTGGGGGACAAGCCCTACGAGCAGTACTTC. It specifies CASSLGDKPYEQYF. The rearrangement joins TRBV5-1 to TRBJ2-7; weak D call: TRBD1 (6 bases). From germline, CDR1 is SGHRS and CDR2 YFSETQ. The CDR3 runs to 14 residues. Trimming pared 0 bases from V and 2 bases from J, leaving 9 bases between.